This is a list of T cell receptor beta chains from one sample in a study of cytomegalovirus exposure and HLA in healthy donors. The data were produced by immunoSEQ multiplex PCR, yet TCRdb's version contains in-frame clones alone and is incomplete. The data hold some 180,000 clones, with roughly three quarters observed a single time. Sequences were obtained from PBMCs. The receptors were sampled from a woman in her 30s in good health and CMV-seropositive. The CDR3 runs from the conserved cysteine through the conserved F or W. Each record gives: clone size, CDR3 length, V gene, D gene, J gene, CDR3 DNA, CDR3 protein. D genes are given only for firm matches. Rows give clone size only sometimes, using once, few, many, or a class for an expanded clone.

>-|19|TRBV11-2|TRBD2|TRBJ2-7
TGTGCCAGCAGCCCTTCACCCGGGACTAGCGGGGGATTCTCCTACGAGCAGTACTTC
CASSPSPGTSGGFSYEQYF
>-|13|TRBV30|-|TRBJ2-7
TGTGCCTGGAGCCCGGGGTCCTCCTACGAGCAGTACTTC
CAWSPGSSYEQYF
>-|14|TRBV6-6|-|TRBJ1-2
TGTGCCAGCAGTTTCAACAGGGACCACTATGGCTACACCTTC
CASSFNRDHYGYTF
>-|15|TRBV7-8|TRBD1|TRBJ2-3
TGTGCCAGCAGACAACAGGACAGGGTATCAGATACGCAGTATTTT
CASRQQDRVSDTQYF
>-|18|TRBV4-3|-|TRBJ2-1
TGCGCCAGCAGCCAAGGGGCCCATGCACAGGGATTCTACAATGAGCAGTTCTTC
CASSQGAHAQGFYNEQFF
>-|17|TRBV18|TRBD2|TRBJ2-3
TGTGCCAGCTCACCACCAGGCTTTGCGGGGGGGACAGATACGCAGTATTTT
CASSPPGFAGGTDTQYF
>few|13|TRBV27|TRBD2|TRBJ2-7
TGTGCCAGCAGTTCTATTCGGGGGGACGAGCAGTACTTC
CASSSIRGDEQYF
>-|17|TRBV6-1|TRBD1|TRBJ2-3
TGTGCCAGCAGTGATTATTCGGCGACAGGGTACACAGATACGCAGTATTTT
CASSDYSATGYTDTQYF
>few|14|TRBV11-2|TRBD2|TRBJ2-5
TGTGCCAGCAGCCCAGGGACTAGCTTTGAGACCCAGTACTTC
CASSPGTSFETQYF
>-|15|TRBV25-1|TRBD1|TRBJ1-6
TGTGCCAGCAGTGAATCTTACAGGGACAGGGGCCCCCTCCACTTT
CASSESYRDRGPLHF
>-|14|TRBV6-5|TRBD1|TRBJ2-7
TGTGCCAGCAGGGGGGACAGGGGTGGGTACGAGCAGTACTTC
CASRGDRGGYEQYF
>-|13|TRBV2|-|TRBJ2-5
TGTGCCAGCACTCCGGGAACGATGGAGACCCAGTACTTC
CASTPGTMETQYF
>-|12|TRBV29-1|-|TRBJ2-7
TGCAGCGCTCGGGACAATCCCTACGAGCAGTACTTC
CSARDNPYEQYF
>-|13|TRBV7-9|TRBD1|TRBJ2-7
TGTGCCAGCAGCTTCGGGGACAGGGGCGAGCAGTACTTC
CASSFGDRGEQYF
>-|14|TRBV9|-|TRBJ2-7
TGTGCCAGCAGCGTGGCGGGGGCCGGCTACGAGCAGTACTTC
CASSVAGAGYEQYF
>once|15|TRBV7-9|TRBD1|TRBJ2-3
TGTGCCAGCAGCCCCGGGACAGGGGGTGGAGATACGCAGTATTTT
CASSPGTGGGDTQYF
>-|17|TRBV5-1|-|TRBJ2-1
TGCGCCAGCAGCTTGGTCCCACAAGTAAGCTCCTACAATGAGCAGTTCTTC
CASSLVPQVSSYNEQFF
>-|13|TRBV7-8|-|TRBJ1-2
TGTGCCAGCAGCTACCCATCAGGCAGTGGCTACACCTTC
CASSYPSGSGYTF
>-|15|TRBV7-2|TRBD2|TRBJ2-7
TGTGCCAGCAGCTCTGGGACTAGCGCTGCCTACGAGCAGTACTTC
CASSSGTSAAYEQYF
>-|15|TRBV4-3|TRBD1|TRBJ2-4
TGCGCCAGCAGCCAAGCCAGGGGGCCTAAAAACATTCAGTACTTC
CASSQARGPKNIQYF
>-|15|TRBV10-1|TRBD1|TRBJ1-1
TGCGCCAGCAGTGAGACAGGGGCGGATTTAGGTGAAGCTTTCTTT
CASSETGADLGEAFF
>-|15|TRBV23-1|-|TRBJ1-5
TGCGCCAGCAGCACATTCGAGGGTACCCAGCAGCCCCAGCATTTT
CASSTFEGTQQPQHF
>-|13|TRBV7-2|TRBD1|TRBJ1-5
TGTGCCAGCAGCTATGACAGGGATCAGCCCCAGCATTTT
CASSYDRDQPQHF
>once|16|TRBV6-5|-|TRBJ1-2
TGTGCCAGCAGTTACTCGAAAAAAACGGGTAACTATGGCTACACCTTC
CASSYSKKTGNYGYTF
>-|13|TRBV7-9|-|TRBJ2-1
TGTGCCAGCAGCCCATCCGGGTTCAATGAGCAGTTCTTC
CASSPSGFNEQFF
>-|19|TRBV7-9|TRBD2|TRBJ2-1
TGTGCCAGCAGCTCCCCCGGACTAGCGGGGGGCAAATCCTACAATGAGCAGTTCTTC
CASSSPGLAGGKSYNEQFF
>-|19|TRBV10-3|-|TRBJ1-5
TGTGCCATCAGTGGAGGAGGAGGAACGCATATCTCGAGGAATCAGCCCCAGCATTTT
CAISGGGGTHISRNQPQHF
>few|13|TRBV5-4|-|TRBJ1-1
TGTGCCAGCAGCTTGATTTGGGGAGCTGAAGCTTTCTTT
CASSLIWGAEAFF
>-|12|TRBV7-2|-|TRBJ1-5
TGTGCCAGCAGTTTCAGGGGACAGCCCCAGCATTTT
CASSFRGQPQHF
>-|14|TRBV28|TRBD1|TRBJ2-7
TGTGCCAGCAGTCGGACAGGGGGCGGCTACGAGCAGTACTTC
CASSRTGGGYEQYF
>few|14|TRBV15|-|TRBJ1-4
TGTGCCACCAGCATGGGGGGGGCTAATGAAAAACTGTTTTTT
CATSMGGANEKLFF
>-|13|TRBV18|TRBD1|TRBJ1-1
TGTGCCAGCTCACTCCAGGGGGACACTGAAGCTTTCTTT
CASSLQGDTEAFF
>-|12|TRBV27|TRBD1|TRBJ1-2
TGTGCCAGCAGTCCACAGGGGGCGAGCTACACCTTC
CASSPQGASYTF
>-|14|TRBV5-1|TRBD1|TRBJ1-1
TGCGCCAGCAGCTTGGCAGGGGGCAACACTGAAGCTTTCTTT
CASSLAGGNTEAFF
>-|14|TRBV6-5|-|TRBJ2-5
TGTGCCAGCGGAGGGATAGCGGTACAAGAGACCCAGTACTTC
CASGGIAVQETQYF
>-|12|TRBV2|-|TRBJ2-3
TGTGCCAGCAGTGACTCGCGGTTGGAGCAGTATTTT
CASSDSRLEQYF
>-|15|TRBV7-2|-|TRBJ2-3
TGTGCCAGCAGCTCTTCCGGGACAACCACAGATACGCAGTATTTT
CASSSSGTTTDTQYF
>-|14|TRBV5-4|TRBD1|TRBJ2-4
TGTGCCAGCAGCTTAGGGGGCCGGGGAAACATTCAGTACTTC
CASSLGGRGNIQYF
>once|15|TRBV7-2|TRBD1|TRBJ1-6
TGTGCCAGCAGCTTAGCGGGACAGGGGATGTCACCCCTCCACTTT
CASSLAGQGMSPLHF
>-|13|TRBV28|-|TRBJ2-7
TGTGCCAGCAGTTTACACAGGGAGTACGAGCAGTACTTC
CASSLHREYEQYF
>once|15|TRBV28|-|TRBJ2-6
TGTGCCAGCAGTTTTGGCAGGGCTGGGGCCAACGTCCTGACTTTC
CASSFGRAGANVLTF
>-|17|TRBV19|TRBD2|TRBJ2-3
TGTGCCAGTACCCCGTATGGACTAGCGGGGAGTCTGGATACGCAGTATTTT
CASTPYGLAGSLDTQYF
>-|19|TRBV7-3|-|TRBJ2-6
TGTGCCAGCAGCTTAAGGGCGGCAGGGTGGGGCTCTGGGGCCAACGTCCTGACTTTC
CASSLRAAGWGSGANVLTF
>-|15|TRBV5-6|-|TRBJ2-1
TGTGCCAGCAGCCTGGACCCCGGGAACTACAATGAGCAGTTCTTC
CASSLDPGNYNEQFF
>-|14|TRBV27|-|TRBJ2-1
TGTGCCAGCAGCCCAGGCCCCCCACAGAATGAGCAGTTCTTC
CASSPGPPQNEQFF
>once|16|TRBV4-3|TRBD1|TRBJ2-1
TGCGCCAGCAGCCAAAAGACAGGGGTGGGCTACAATGAGCAGTTCTTC
CASSQKTGVGYNEQFF
>-|12|TRBV29-1|-|TRBJ2-5
TGCAGCGTTGATAGAGGGCGAGAGACCCAGTACTTC
CSVDRGRETQYF
>-|16|TRBV27|TRBD2|TRBJ2-3
TGTGCCAGCAGCCCGGGGGGGGGCCCTAGCACAGATACGCAGTATTTT
CASSPGGGPSTDTQYF
>-|15|TRBV15|-|TRBJ1-1
TGTGCCACCAGCAGAGTGCCCCGCGGGAGCACTGAAGCTTTCTTT
CATSRVPRGSTEAFF
>-|15|TRBV10-1|TRBD2|TRBJ2-3
TGCGCCAGCTCTCAGACTAGCCGCGGCACAGATACGCAGTATTTT
CASSQTSRGTDTQYF
>-|14|TRBV11-2|TRBD2|TRBJ2-2
TGTGCCAGCAGCTTAGTAGCTAGCGGCGGGGAGCTGTTTTTT
CASSLVASGGELFF
>-|15|TRBV19|-|TRBJ2-7
TGTGCCAGTAGTAGTGGCGGCGACTGGTACTACGAGCAGTACTTC
CASSSGGDWYYEQYF